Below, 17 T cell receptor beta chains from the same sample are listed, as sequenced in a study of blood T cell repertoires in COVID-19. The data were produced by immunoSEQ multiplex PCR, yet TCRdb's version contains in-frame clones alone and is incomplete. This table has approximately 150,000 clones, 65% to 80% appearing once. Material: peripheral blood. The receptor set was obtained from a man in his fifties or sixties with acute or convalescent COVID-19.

CDR3 in DNA: TGTGCCAGCAGCTTAGCGCTGCGGGAGGTATACAATGAGCAGTTCTTC. As protein: CASSLALREVYNEQFF. The chain joins TRBV11-2 to TRBJ2-1, with 8 bases aligning to TRBD2. Germline-derived CDR1 and CDR2 are SGHAT and FQNNGV. V lost 1 base to trimming and J lost 4 bases; unmatched junction nucleotides: 6. This CDR3 contains 16 residues.

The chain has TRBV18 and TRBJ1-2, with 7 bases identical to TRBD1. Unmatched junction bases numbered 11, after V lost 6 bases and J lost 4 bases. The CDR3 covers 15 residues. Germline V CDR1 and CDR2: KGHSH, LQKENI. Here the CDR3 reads CASSETGSLGYGYTF. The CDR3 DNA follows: TGTGCCAGCTCCGAGACAGGGTCTTTGGGCTATGGCTACACCTTC.

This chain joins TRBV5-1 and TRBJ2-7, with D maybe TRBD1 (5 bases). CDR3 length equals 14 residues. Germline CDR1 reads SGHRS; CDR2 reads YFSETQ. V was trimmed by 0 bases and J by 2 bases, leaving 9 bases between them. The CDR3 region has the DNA TGCGCCAGCAGCTTGGGGGGCAGGGCCTACGAGCAGTACTTC. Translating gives CASSLGGRAYEQYF.

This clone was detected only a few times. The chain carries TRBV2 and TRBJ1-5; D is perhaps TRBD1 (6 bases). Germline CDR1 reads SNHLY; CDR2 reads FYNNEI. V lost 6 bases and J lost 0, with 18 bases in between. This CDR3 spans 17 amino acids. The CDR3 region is CASRVDRSVNSNQPQHF. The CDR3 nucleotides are TGTGCCAGCAGGGTAGACAGGAGTGTAAATAGCAATCAGCCCCAGCATTTT.

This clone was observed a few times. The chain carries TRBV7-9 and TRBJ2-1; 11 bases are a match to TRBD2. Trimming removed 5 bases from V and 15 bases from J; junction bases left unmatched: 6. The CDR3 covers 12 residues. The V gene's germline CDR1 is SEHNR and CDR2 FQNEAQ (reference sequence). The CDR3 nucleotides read TGTGCCAGCAGCCAGACTAGCGGGACGCCGTTCTTC. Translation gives CASSQTSGTPFF.

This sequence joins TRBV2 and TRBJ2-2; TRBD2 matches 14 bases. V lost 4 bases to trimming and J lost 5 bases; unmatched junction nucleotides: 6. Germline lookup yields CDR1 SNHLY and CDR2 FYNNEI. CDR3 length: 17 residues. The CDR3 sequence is CASSGGLAGVGTGELFF. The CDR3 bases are TGTGCCAGCAGTGGGGGACTAGCGGGAGTAGGAACCGGGGAGCTGTTTTTT.

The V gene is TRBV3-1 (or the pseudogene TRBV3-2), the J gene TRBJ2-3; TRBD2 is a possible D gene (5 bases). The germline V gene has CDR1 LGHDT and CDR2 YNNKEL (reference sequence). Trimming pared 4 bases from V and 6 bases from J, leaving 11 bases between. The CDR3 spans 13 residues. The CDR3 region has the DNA TGTGCCAGCAGCCGGACTGAGGTGGATACGCAGTATTTT. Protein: CASSRTEVDTQYF.

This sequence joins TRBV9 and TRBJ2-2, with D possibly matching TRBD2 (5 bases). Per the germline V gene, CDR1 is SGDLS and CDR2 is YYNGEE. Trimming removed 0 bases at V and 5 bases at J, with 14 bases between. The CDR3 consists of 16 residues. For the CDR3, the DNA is TGTGCCAGCAGCGTAGCTAAGGTGTCGGGGACCGGGGAGCTGTTTTTT. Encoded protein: CASSVAKVSGTGELFF. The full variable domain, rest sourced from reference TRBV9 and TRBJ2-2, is DSGVTQTPKHLITATGQRVTLRCSPRSGDLSVYWYQQSLDQGLQFLIQYYNGEERAKGNILERFSAQQFPDLHSELNLSSLELGDSALYFCASSVAKVSGTGELFFGEGSRLTVL.

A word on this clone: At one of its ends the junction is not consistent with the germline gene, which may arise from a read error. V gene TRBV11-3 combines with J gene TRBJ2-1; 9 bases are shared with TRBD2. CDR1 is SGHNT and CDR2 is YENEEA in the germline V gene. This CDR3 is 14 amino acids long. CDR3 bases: TGTGCCAGCAGCTTCGGGGGTAGCGGGAGTGGTCCGGTCTTC. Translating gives CASSFGGSGSGPVF.

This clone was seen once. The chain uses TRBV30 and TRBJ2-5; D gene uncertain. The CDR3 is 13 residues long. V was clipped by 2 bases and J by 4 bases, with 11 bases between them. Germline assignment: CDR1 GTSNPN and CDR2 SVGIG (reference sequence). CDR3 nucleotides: TGTGCCTGGAGTTCTGGGCCCGGAGAGACCCAGTACTTC. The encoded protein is CAWSSGPGETQYF.

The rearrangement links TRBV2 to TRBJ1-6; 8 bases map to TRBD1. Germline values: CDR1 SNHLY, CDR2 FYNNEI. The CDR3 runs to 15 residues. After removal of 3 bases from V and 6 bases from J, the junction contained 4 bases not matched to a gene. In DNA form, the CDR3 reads TGTGCCAGCAGTGAGGACAGGGCTTCTAATTCACCCCTCCACTTT. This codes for CASSEDRASNSPLHF.

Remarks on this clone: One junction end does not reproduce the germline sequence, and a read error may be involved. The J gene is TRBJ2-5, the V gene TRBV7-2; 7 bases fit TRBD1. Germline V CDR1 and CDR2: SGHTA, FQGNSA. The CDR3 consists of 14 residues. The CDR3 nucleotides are TGTGCCAGCAACTTAGGGACAGTAGAAGAGACCCAGTACTTC. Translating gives CASNLGTVEETQYF.

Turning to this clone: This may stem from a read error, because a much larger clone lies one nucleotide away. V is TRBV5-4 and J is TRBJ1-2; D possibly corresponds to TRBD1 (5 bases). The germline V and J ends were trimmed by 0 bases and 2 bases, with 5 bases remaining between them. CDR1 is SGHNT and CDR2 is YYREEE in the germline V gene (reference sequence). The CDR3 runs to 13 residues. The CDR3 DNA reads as TGTGCCAGCAGCTTGGACAGGAACTATGGCTACACCTTC. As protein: CASSLDRNYGYTF.

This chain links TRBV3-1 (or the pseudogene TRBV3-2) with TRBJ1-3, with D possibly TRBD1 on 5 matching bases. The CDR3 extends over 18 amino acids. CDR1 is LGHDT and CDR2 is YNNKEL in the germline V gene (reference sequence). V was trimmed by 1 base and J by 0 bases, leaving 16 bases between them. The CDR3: CASSQVRPGGISGNTIYF. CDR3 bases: TGTGCCAGCAGCCAAGTGCGTCCGGGGGGTATCTCTGGAAACACCATATATTTT.

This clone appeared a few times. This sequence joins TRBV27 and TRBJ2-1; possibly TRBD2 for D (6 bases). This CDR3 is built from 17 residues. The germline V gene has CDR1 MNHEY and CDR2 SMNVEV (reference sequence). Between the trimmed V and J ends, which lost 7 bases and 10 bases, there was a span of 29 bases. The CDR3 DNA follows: TGTGCCAGCAACCCCCAATGGGGTCGCCCGAATCGGGGGGAGCAGTTCTTC. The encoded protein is CASNPQWGRPNRGEQFF.

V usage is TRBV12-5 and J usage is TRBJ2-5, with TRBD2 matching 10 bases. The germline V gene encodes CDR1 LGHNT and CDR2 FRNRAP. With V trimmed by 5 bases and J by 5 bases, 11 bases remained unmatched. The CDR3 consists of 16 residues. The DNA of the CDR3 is TGTGCTAGTGGTCCCATGGGTCTAGCGGGAGCTGAGACCCAGTACTTC. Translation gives CASGPMGLAGAETQYF. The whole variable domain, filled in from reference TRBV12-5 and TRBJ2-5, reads DARVTQTPRHKVTEMGQEVTMRCQPILGHNTVFWYRQTMMQGLELLAYFRNRAPLDDSGMPKDRFSAEMPDATLATLKIQPSEPRDSAVYFCASGPMGLAGAETQYFGPGTRLLVL.

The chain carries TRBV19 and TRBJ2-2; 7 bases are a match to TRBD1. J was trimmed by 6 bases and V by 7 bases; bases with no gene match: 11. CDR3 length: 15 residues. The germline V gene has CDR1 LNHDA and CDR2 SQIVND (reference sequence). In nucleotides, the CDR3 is TGTGCCAGTATCCCGACAGGGTTGGGGTCCGGGGAGCTGTTTTTT. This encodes CASIPTGLGSGELFF.